The 20 T cell receptor beta chains below all came from one sample that was sequenced in a study of blood T cell repertoires in COVID-19. Profiled with immunoSEQ multiplex PCR; TCRdb holds only in-frame clones, not every one. Of under 200,000 clones in the sample, roughly 81% were seen once. The sequencing sample was made of peripheral blood. The receptors were sampled from an elderly woman with COVID-19, enrolled during active disease.

The chain has TRBV10-3 and TRBJ2-3; maybe TRBD2 (6 bases). V dropped 11 bases and J dropped 5 bases, with 17 bases sitting between them. CDR1 is ENHRY, CDR2 SYGVKD, per germline. This CDR3 contains 13 residues. The CDR3 nucleotides are TGTGCCTCCAACGGGGGAGCGATAGATACGCAGTATTTT. Translation gives CASNGGAIDTQYF.

The J gene is TRBJ2-2, the V gene TRBV2; 9 positions agree with TRBD2. Trimming at V came to 7 bases and at J to 5 bases, leaving 5 bases not matched to a gene. CDR3 length equals 14 residues. Germline assignment: CDR1 SNHLY and CDR2 FYNNEI. This CDR3 reads CASMPGLATGELFF. CDR3 nucleotide sequence: TGTGCCAGCATGCCGGGACTAGCTACCGGGGAGCTGTTTTTT.

This chain connects TRBV29-1 to TRBJ1-4, with D possibly being TRBD1 (5 bases). This CDR3 region has 14 residues. The V and J ends lost 5 bases and 0 bases respectively, with 10 bases between them. Germline CDR1 is SQVTM and CDR2 is ANQGSEA. The CDR3 spells CSVKGHPTNEKLFF. The CDR3 region has the DNA TGCAGCGTTAAGGGGCACCCAACTAATGAAAAACTGTTTTTT.

The chain recombines TRBV27 with TRBJ2-5, with 9 bases lining up with TRBD1. The germline V gene encodes CDR1 MNHEY and CDR2 SMNVEV (reference sequence). V dropped 7 bases and J dropped 6; count of bases not matched to a gene: 6. CDR3 length: 13 residues. The DNA for the CDR3 is TGTGCCAGCACAAACAGGGGGCTACAGACCCAGTACTTC. It is translated as CASTNRGLQTQYF.

The gene calls are TRBV12-3 or TRBV12-4 and TRBJ1-2, with TRBD1 as a possible D gene (5 bases). Trimming took off 6 bases at V and 7 bases at J, with 12 bases between the two ends. The CDR3 runs to 12 residues. The CDR3 coding sequence is TGTGCCAGCAGCCCCAGGGCTACTGGCTACACCTTC. Protein: CASSPRATGYTF.

In this sample, this clone turned up a few times. The chain has TRBV18 and TRBJ2-1; possible D gene TRBD2, 6 bases. The CDR3 contains 16 residues. V was cut by 1 base and J by 2 bases, with 12 bases left in between. The germline V gene encodes CDR1 KGHSH and CDR2 LQKENI. CDR3 residues: CASSPQGLGTYNEQFF. For the CDR3, the DNA is TGTGCCAGCTCACCACAGGGACTCGGGACCTACAATGAGCAGTTCTTC. The full variable domain, in which reference TRBV18 and TRBJ2-1 provide the parts outside the CDR3, is NAGVMQNPRHLVRRRGQEARLRCSPMKGHSHVYWYRQLPEEGLKFMVYLQKENIIDESGMPKERFSAEFPKEGPSILRIQQVVRGDSAAYFCASSPQGLGTYNEQFFGPGTRLTVL.

The chain joins TRBV5-1 to TRBJ1-1, with 10 bases aligning to TRBD1. The CDR3 runs 16 residues. Germline CDR1 SGHRS, CDR2 YFSETQ. The V gene end was trimmed by 3 bases and the J gene end by 4 bases; junction bases not matched to a gene: 9. The CDR3 reads CASSYSPGQGPTEAFF. The CDR3 bases are TGCGCCAGCAGCTATTCACCGGGACAGGGGCCCACTGAAGCTTTCTTT.

The chain joins TRBV19 to TRBJ2-7, with 8 positions matching TRBD1. The J segment lost 0 bases and the V segment lost 5 bases, leaving 6 bases of the junction unmatched. Germline CDR1 and CDR2: LNHDA and SQIVND (reference sequence). This CDR3 spans 15 amino acids. CDR3: CASSPGGIRSYEQYF. The CDR3 DNA follows: TGTGCCAGTAGTCCAGGGGGCATTCGCTCCTACGAGCAGTACTTC.

The rearrangement joins TRBV20-1 to TRBJ1-3; no clear D. The CDR3 is made up of 11 amino acids. Trimming cost V 8 bases and J 2 bases, with 7 bases left between them. In germline, CDR1 is DFQATT, CDR2 SNEGSKA (reference sequence). The CDR3 DNA follows: TGCAGTAGACAAACTGGAAACACCATATATTTT. This sequence encodes CSRQTGNTIYF.

The chain employs TRBV28 and TRBJ1-4; TRBD1 is a possible D gene (5 bases). The CDR3 has 16 amino acids. Germline V gives CDR1 MDHEN, CDR2 SYDVKM. Between the trimmed V and J ends, which lost 5 bases and 2 bases, there was a span of 15 bases. The CDR3 DNA is TGTGCCAGCAGTAAAAACCAGGGATGGACTAATGAAAAACTGTTTTTT. It encodes CASSKNQGWTNEKLFF.

The gene calls are TRBV7-9 and TRBJ2-5, with D perhaps TRBD1 (5 bases). This CDR3 has 14 amino acids. Deletions cut 7 bases from V and 3 bases from J, with 15 bases between. CDR1 SEHNR and CDR2 FQNEAQ come from the germline V gene (reference sequence). In DNA form, the CDR3 reads TGTGCCAGCACCCCGTCCGTGACAGAAGAGACCCAGTACTTC. As protein: CASTPSVTEETQYF.

This chain uses TRBV2 with TRBJ2-7, with D unresolved. V shed 6 bases and J shed 3 bases, with 6 bases lying between them. CDR3 size: 11 residues. The germline CDR1 and CDR2 sequences are SNHLY and FYNNEI. This CDR3 is CASREFYEQYF. The DNA of the CDR3 is TGTGCCAGCAGGGAGTTCTACGAGCAGTACTTC.

The chain links TRBV5-6 to TRBJ2-1; 13 bases agree with TRBD2. V dropped 3 bases and J dropped 8; count of bases not matched to a gene: 2. The CDR3 length is 14 residues. Germline loops: CDR1 SGHDT, CDR2 YYEEEE. The CDR3 reads CASSWTSGGYEQFF. The CDR3 DNA sequence: TGTGCCAGCAGCTGGACTAGCGGGGGCTATGAGCAGTTCTTC.

V gene TRBV7-3 combines with J gene TRBJ2-3; 12 positions agree with TRBD2. V dropped 3 bases and J dropped 3; count of bases not matched to a gene: 4. This CDR3 has 16 residues. Per the germline V gene, CDR1 is SGHTA and CDR2 is FQGTGA. The CDR3, as DNA: TGTGCCAGCAGCTTCCTAGCGGGAGGGACTACAGATACGCAGTATTTT. It yields the protein CASSFLAGGTTDTQYF.

The V call is TRBV4-3, the J call TRBJ2-1; 8 bases are shared with TRBD1. Germline loops: CDR1 LGHNA, CDR2 YSLEER. Trimming cost V 4 bases and J 2 bases; bases outside gene matches: 4. The CDR3 runs 15 residues. The CDR3 here is CASSPDRVTYNEQFF. CDR3 coding DNA: TGCGCCAGCAGCCCGGACAGGGTCACCTACAATGAGCAGTTCTTC.

This clone was counted ten times or more. The chain recombines TRBV5-1 with TRBJ2-2; D is perhaps TRBD2 (5 bases). V lost 0 bases to trimming and J lost 7 bases, with 7 bases between them. The CDR3 has 13 amino acids. Germline values: CDR1 SGHRS, CDR2 YFSETQ. The CDR3 DNA follows: TGCGCCAGCAGCTTGGGCCGGGACGGGGAGCTGTTTTTT. It yields the protein CASSLGRDGELFF.

The genes are TRBV5-5 and TRBJ1-1; D remains ambiguous. The CDR3 covers 13 residues. Trimming pared 1 base from V and 10 bases from J, leaving 14 bases between. Germline-derived CDR1 and CDR2 are SGHKS and YYEKEE (reference sequence). CDR3: CASSLPSNFVAFF. The CDR3 coding sequence is TGTGCCAGCAGCTTGCCCTCAAACTTCGTAGCTTTCTTT.

This rearrangement joins TRBV9 to TRBJ2-7; perhaps TRBD2 as D (7 bases). V was shortened by 3 bases and J by 0 bases, with 16 bases between the two germline ends. The CDR3 is 16 amino acids. CDR1 SGDLS and CDR2 YYNGEE come from the germline V gene. The CDR3 protein is CASSAPGGRASYEQYF. The DNA of the CDR3 is TGTGCCAGCAGCGCCCCCGGGGGGCGCGCCTCCTACGAGCAGTACTTC.

The chain uses TRBV3-1 (or the pseudogene TRBV3-2) and TRBJ2-1; no definite D call. CDR1 is LGHDT and CDR2 is YNNKEL in the germline V gene (reference sequence). CDR3 length: 11 amino acids. V lost 1 base and J lost 15, with 10 bases in between. CDR3 protein: CASSQGSNRFF. The CDR3 coding sequence is TGTGCCAGCAGCCAAGGGAGCAACCGGTTCTTC.

V gene TRBV4-2 combines with J gene TRBJ2-1; 14 nucleotides agree with TRBD2. CDR3 length equals 22 residues. The V gene end was trimmed by 6 bases and the J gene end by 0 bases; junction bases not matched to a gene: 19. Germline V CDR1 and CDR2: LGHNA, YNFKEQ. The CDR3 spells CASSQKNPGLAGVRSSYNEQFF. The CDR3 bases are TGTGCCAGCAGTCAAAAAAACCCGGGACTAGCGGGAGTGCGGAGCTCCTACAATGAGCAGTTCTTC.